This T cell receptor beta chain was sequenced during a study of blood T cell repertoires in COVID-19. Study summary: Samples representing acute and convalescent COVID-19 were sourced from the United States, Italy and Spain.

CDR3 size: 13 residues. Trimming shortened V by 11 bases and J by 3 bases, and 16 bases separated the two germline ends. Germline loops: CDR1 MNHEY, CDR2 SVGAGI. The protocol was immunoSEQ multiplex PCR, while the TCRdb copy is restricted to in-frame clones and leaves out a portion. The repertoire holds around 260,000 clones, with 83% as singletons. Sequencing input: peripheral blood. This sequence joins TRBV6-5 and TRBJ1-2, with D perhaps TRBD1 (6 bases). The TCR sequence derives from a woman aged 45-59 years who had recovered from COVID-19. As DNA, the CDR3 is TGTGCCGCCACGCGACAGGAGGACTATGGCTACACCTTC. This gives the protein CAATRQEDYGYTF.